This record looks at one T cell receptor (beta chain) sequence and its context. Its binding antigen is unknown. Base qualities are not at hand, and no much larger clone is one base apart. CDR1 and CDR2 are drawn from the germline V gene (reference sequence): SEHNR, FQNEAQ. The CDR3 numbers 16 residues from cysteine through phenylalanine. The CDR3 DNA has 48 bases and is translated from base 1. V is clipped by 4 bases and J by 0 bases, and the sequence between their germline boundaries is 13 bases long. The instrument was an Illumina HiSeq 1500. Using fastp at Q25 and MiXCR, TCRdb reprocessed the public reads and kept productive beta chains. Duplicate CDR3 protein sequences are folded into a single record with the most common DNA and genes. This sample has about 770,000 distinct CDR3 sequences in its table, and under 35% of those were observed once. The ten largest clones take up over 10% of the sample.

These data belong to a study of T cell repertoires in cytomegalovirus infection (dated 2019 in TCRdb). Turning to the overall study: The peptide stimulations were aimed at well-studied HLA-B-restricted epitopes as well as recently identified HLA-C-restricted CMV epitopes, whose presentation resists viral immunomodulation. Donor HLA type was relevant to the analysis, because carriage of CMV infection together with the matching HLA type was indicated by public TCR beta signatures.

Results the study describes overall, beyond this receptor: In both this cohort and an independent roughly 350-donor cohort, the cumulative frequency of public TCR beta family members distinguished carriers of CMV infection plus the relevant HLA type. The ex vivo response was dominated by HLA-C-restricted CMV-specific TCR beta clonotypes, which also provided the single most frequent clonotype in two of eight donors.

The label giving this sample's treatment or condition can be read as: in vitro stimulation with specific CMV peptide epitopes to enrich CMV-specific T cells. This specimen was cultured CD8+ T cells from PBMCs, taken from culture after CMV antigen stimulation. This receptor chain uses TRBV7-9 and TRBJ2-1, with the D gene not confidently named. The receptor was isolated from a human donor in good health (CMV status not recorded). Some clones in this sample may be carry-over from other donors' samples. The encoded CDR3 is CASSSPRESSYNEQFF. The DNA is as follows: TGTGCCAGCAGCTCCCCCCGAGAAAGCTCCTACAATGAGCAGTTCTTC.